The next 13 T cell receptor beta chains were all read from a single sample in a study of cytomegalovirus exposure and HLA in healthy donors. Primers for the PCR totalled 60 Vbeta and 13 Jbeta. Produced via immunoSEQ multiplex PCR; TCRdb's table is partial and in-frame only. Altogether about 110,000 clones are present, 69% being singletons, with the ten largest covering approximately 3%. Input material: PBMCs. The source of these receptors is a man aged 25 to 40 in good health and CMV-seronegative.

The chain couples TRBV30 to TRBJ2-7; 14 positions match TRBD2. The CDR3 loop spans 19 amino acids. V was pared by 1 base and J by 4 bases, with 15 bases of the junction left unmatched. Germline V gene lookup returns CDR1 GTSNPN and CDR2 SVGIG (reference sequence). CDR3 bases: TGTGCCTGGAGTGGAACCGTCGGGACTAGCGGGGGAAGTTTGTACGAGCAGTACTTC. This translates into CAWSGTVGTSGGSLYEQYF.

On this clone: Mismatch with germline at one junction end may stem from a read error. This rearrangement joins TRBV29-1 to TRBJ1-3, with no clear D. Germline CDR1 is SQVTM and CDR2 is ANQGSEA. The CDR3 extends over 12 amino acids. CDR3 in amino acids: CSVGSAGNAIYF. In nucleotides, the CDR3 is TGTAGCGTGGGGAGTGCCGGAAACGCCATATATTTT.

This clone was detected a few times. V is TRBV2 and J is TRBJ1-4; no firm D call. The CDR3 is 13 amino acids. CDR1 and CDR2 from the germline V gene are SNHLY and FYNNEI. With 6 bases removed from V and 7 bases from J, the gap between germline ends came to 12 bases. CDR3 nucleotides: TGTGCCAGCAGGTCTCTGGCAGGTGAAAAACTGTTTTTT. This sequence encodes CASRSLAGEKLFF.

The rearrangement uses TRBV30 and TRBJ2-7; D call uncertain. Germline V gives CDR1 GTSNPN, CDR2 SVGIG (reference sequence). CDR3 length: 12 residues. Between the trimmed V and J ends, which lost 1 base and 6 bases, there was a span of 10 bases. CDR3 protein: CAWSGRQTEQYF. The CDR3 region has the DNA TGTGCCTGGAGTGGGCGGCAGACCGAGCAGTACTTC.

The chain combines TRBV6-4 with TRBJ1-2, with D possibly TRBD1 on 6 matching bases. CDR1 is MRHNA, CDR2 SNTAGT, per germline. This CDR3 comprises 12 residues. Trimming pared 7 bases from V and 13 bases from J, leaving 19 bases between. The CDR3 reads CASKSEQGSLTF. CDR3 DNA sequence: TGTGCCAGCAAGTCCGAACAGGGCTCCCTCACCTTC.

The chain employs TRBV28 and TRBJ2-7; 8 bases are a match to TRBD2. Per the germline V gene, CDR1 is MDHEN and CDR2 is SYDVKM. The CDR3 loop spans 15 amino acids. Germline trimming cut 7 bases from V and 5 bases from J; bases unmatched to any gene: 13. CDR3 coding DNA: TGTGCCAGCAAATTAGCGGGACTACTAGAGCACGAGCAGTACTTC. Translating gives CASKLAGLLEHEQYF.

As concerns this clone: Its ends do not fully match the called genes, so a read error is possible. V and J are TRBV28 and TRBJ2-6; D may be TRBD1 (5 bases). CDR1 MDHEN and CDR2 SYDVKM come from the germline V gene. This CDR3 contains 12 residues. DNA for the CDR3: TGTGCCAGCGAGGCTGGGGCCAACGGCCTGACTTTC. Protein: CASEAGANGLTF.

V gene TRBV6-1 combines with J gene TRBJ2-3; 9 bases match TRBD2. CDR3 size: 16 residues. Germline assignment: CDR1 MNHNS and CDR2 SASEGT. The V segment lost 4 bases and the J segment 2 bases; nucleotides outside the gene matches: 7. The CDR3 bases are TGTGCCAGCAGTGGGGGCCTAGCGGGAAACACAGATACGCAGTATTTT. Translated: CASSGGLAGNTDTQYF.

This clone was picked up a small number of times. This chain joins TRBV7-8 and TRBJ2-2; no clear D gene. The CDR3 runs 16 residues. Germline loops: CDR1 SGHVS, CDR2 FQNEAQ. Trimming took 1 base from V and 4 from J, leaving 13 bases between them. The CDR3, as DNA: TGTGCCAGCAGCTTAGTCACAGTTCCAGGCACCGGGGAGCTGTTTTTT. Translated: CASSLVTVPGTGELFF.

A remark on this clone: The same CDR3 can be traced to other DNA sequences in this sample. The rearrangement uses TRBV7-2 and TRBJ1-1; perhaps TRBD1 as D (6 bases). CDR3 length: 14 residues. V was clipped by 1 base and J by 2 bases, with 8 bases between them. Germline V gene data show CDR1 as SGHTA and CDR2 as FQGNSA. The CDR3 region has the DNA TGTGCCAGCAGCTTAGTACAGGGAAACACTGAAGCTTTCTTT. Protein product: CASSLVQGNTEAFF.

The chain is built from TRBV9 and TRBJ1-1; D gene unclear. Germline lookup yields CDR1 SGDLS and CDR2 YYNGEE. The CDR3 has 13 residues. The germline V and J ends were trimmed by 0 bases and 0 bases, with 3 bases remaining between them. The CDR3 nucleotides read TGTGCCAGCAGCGTAGCAATGAACACTGAAGCTTTCTTT. Amino acids: CASSVAMNTEAFF.

The V call is TRBV6-1, the J call TRBJ2-7, with TRBD2 matching 8 bases. The germline V gene has CDR1 MNHNS and CDR2 SASEGT. This CDR3 is 13 amino acids long. V shed 2 bases and J 7 bases; nucleotides not matched to a gene: 4. The CDR3 DNA is TGTGCCAGCAGTGAATTAGGGACTAGGGAGCAGTACTTC. It translates to CASSELGTREQYF.

CDR3 sequence reads: CASNFPTGRRETQYF. The CDR3 DNA follows: TGTGCCAGCAATTTTCCGACAGGCAGGAGGGAGACCCAGTACTTC. The chain combines TRBV27 with TRBJ2-5, with D perhaps matching TRBD1 (6 bases). This CDR3 has 15 residues. Looked up from germline, CDR1 is MNHEY and CDR2 is SMNVEV (reference sequence). The V and J ends lost 7 bases and 5 bases respectively, with 20 bases between them.